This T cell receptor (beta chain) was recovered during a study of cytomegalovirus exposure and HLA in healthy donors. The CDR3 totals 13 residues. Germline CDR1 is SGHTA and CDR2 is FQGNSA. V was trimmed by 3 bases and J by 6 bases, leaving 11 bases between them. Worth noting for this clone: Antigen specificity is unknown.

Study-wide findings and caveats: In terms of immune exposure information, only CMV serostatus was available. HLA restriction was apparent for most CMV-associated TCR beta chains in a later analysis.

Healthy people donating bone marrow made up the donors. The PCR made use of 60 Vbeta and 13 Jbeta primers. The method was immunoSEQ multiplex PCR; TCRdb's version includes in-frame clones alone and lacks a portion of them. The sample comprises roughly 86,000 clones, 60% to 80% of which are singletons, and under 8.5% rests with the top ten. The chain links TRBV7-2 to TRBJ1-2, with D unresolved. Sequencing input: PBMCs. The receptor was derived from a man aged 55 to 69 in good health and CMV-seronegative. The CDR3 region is CASSFAGFDGYTF. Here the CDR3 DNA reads TGTGCCAGCAGCTTCGCAGGTTTTGATGGCTACACCTTC.